One sample yielded the 31 T cell receptor beta chains listed below, sequenced in a study of metastatic and nonmetastatic thyroid tumors. Via MiXCR, TCRdb re-called the PCR reads. This table has about 17,000 clones, around 30% appearing once. All patients reached thyroid surgery having received no treatment beforehand. The sample consisted of tumor tissue. The receptors here all came from a female donor with papillary thyroid cancer or a benign thyroid nodule (not recorded which). Some clones in this sample may be carry-over from other donors' samples.

The genes are TRBV14 and TRBJ2-7, with D uncertain. Trimming cost V 4 bases and J 2 bases, with 9 bases left between them. The CDR3 has 13 residues. Germline V gene data show CDR1 as SGHDN and CDR2 as FVKESK. CDR3 in amino acids: CASSRKRTYEQYF. The CDR3 coding sequence is TGTGCCAGCAGCCGTAAGCGAACCTACGAGCAGTACTTC.

The table lists this clone with a few counts. Compared with germline, one end of the junction differs, possibly owing to a read error. The chain joins TRBV5-5 to TRBJ1-1; perhaps TRBD1 as D (6 bases). CDR3 size: 14 residues. Germline assignment: CDR1 SGHKS and CDR2 YYEKEE (reference sequence). In nucleotides, the CDR3 is TGTGCCAGCAGCTCGCTTTTGGGGGCCACTGAAGTTTTCTTT. Its translation is CASSSLLGATEVFF. The variable domain in full, completed from reference TRBV5-5 and TRBJ1-1, reads DAGVTQSPTHLIKTRGQQVTLRCSPISGHKSVSWYQQVLGQGPQFIFQYYEKEERGRGNFPDRFSARQFPNYSSELNVNALLLGDSALYLCASSSLLGATEVFFGQGTRLTVV.

This clone was picked up many times. The CDR3 sequence is CASSQSHTDTQYF. The CDR3 coding sequence is TGCGCCAGCAGCCAATCCCACACAGATACGCAGTATTTT. V gene TRBV4-1 combines with J gene TRBJ2-3; D gene uncertain. The CDR3 contains 13 residues. Trimming removed 2 bases at V and 2 bases at J, with 5 bases between. CDR1 is MGHRA, CDR2 YSYEKL, per germline.

The chain joins TRBV9 to TRBJ1-2; D remains ambiguous. Germline CDR1 is SGDLS and CDR2 is YYNGEE. V shed 0 bases and J shed 7 bases, with 19 bases lying between them. There are 16 residues in the CDR3. The CDR3 region is CASSVEEDPTWGGYTF. The CDR3 nucleotides are TGTGCCAGCAGCGTAGAGGAGGACCCCACCTGGGGTGGCTACACCTTC.

By sample fraction, this clone is medium-sized (0.01 to 0.1%). The chain combines TRBV6-1 with TRBJ1-6; 8 bases are shared with TRBD1. The V segment lost 3 bases and the J segment 5 bases; nucleotides outside the gene matches: 0. This CDR3 region has 14 residues. The germline V gene encodes CDR1 MNHNS and CDR2 SASEGT. The CDR3 nucleotides are TGTGCCAGCAGTGAGGGACAGGATAATTCACCCCTCCACTTT. Translated, it gives CASSEGQDNSPLHF.

This clone was seen ten or more times. J is TRBJ1-4 and V is TRBV20-1; 11 nucleotides align to TRBD1. This CDR3 region has 14 residues. Germline CDR1 DFQATT, CDR2 SNEGSKA (reference sequence). The ends lost 0 bases at V and 7 bases at J; junction bases unmatched: 1. The chain's CDR3 is CSARDGTGGEKLFF. The CDR3, as DNA: TGCAGTGCTAGAGATGGGACAGGGGGTGAAAAACTGTTTTTT.

Turning to this clone: The junction and the germline gene differ at one end; a read error may be behind it. The chain combines TRBV11-2 with TRBJ2-1; no reliable D call. Germline CDR1 SGHAT, CDR2 FQNNGV. The CDR3 totals 11 residues. This CDR3 is CASSSYTEQFF. In nucleotides, the CDR3 is TGTGCCAGCAGCTCGTACACTGAGCAGTTCTTC.

This clone was found a few times. The gene calls are TRBV27 and TRBJ2-7; either TRBD1 or TRBD2 may supply D (5 bases each). The CDR3 extends over 14 amino acids. Germline loops: CDR1 MNHEY, CDR2 SMNVEV (reference sequence). Trimming stripped 6 bases from V and 0 bases from J, with 12 bases between. As DNA, the CDR3 is TGTGCCAGCAGACTGGGACCGACCTCCTACGAGCAGTACTTC. Translating it yields CASRLGPTSYEQYF.

In this sample, this clone turned up many times. This same CDR3 is encoded by further DNA sequences in the sample. This chain links TRBV9 with TRBJ2-1; D may be TRBD1 (5 bases). The CDR3 totals 13 residues. Germline CDR1 reads SGDLS; CDR2 reads YYNGEE. V was trimmed by 4 bases and J by 8 bases, leaving 13 bases between them. CDR3 sequence: CASSSLWGDEQFF. The CDR3 region has the DNA TGTGCCAGCAGCTCATTATGGGGCGATGAGCAGTTCTTC.

This clone was counted only a few times. The chain combines TRBV19 with TRBJ1-5, with D unresolved. The CDR3 contains 13 residues. Germline lookup yields CDR1 LNHDA and CDR2 SQIVND (reference sequence). Trimming cost V 7 bases and J 6 bases, with 13 bases left between them. The CDR3 DNA sequence: TGTGCCAGTACCCGGGCGCTGGGTCAGCCCCAGCATTTT. It specifies CASTRALGQPQHF.

In its sample, this clone was seen many times. The genes are TRBV28 and TRBJ2-1, with D unclear. Germline CDR1 and CDR2: MDHEN and SYDVKM. CDR3 length: 16 amino acids. V dropped 4 bases and J dropped 2 bases, with 15 bases sitting between them. The CDR3 loop reads CASSSTAIPPYNEQFF. The DNA of the CDR3 is TGTGCCAGCAGTTCGACCGCCATCCCCCCCTACAATGAGCAGTTCTTC.

A note on this clone: The junction and the germline gene differ at one end; a read error may be behind it. CDR3 DNA: TGTGCCAGCACCTTGGGGGGCGCAGAGAACTATGGCTACACCTTC. Translation: CASTLGGAENYGYTF. This rearrangement joins TRBV5-4 to TRBJ1-2, with D maybe TRBD1 (6 bases). Germline V gene sequence: CDR1 SGHNT, CDR2 YYREEE (reference sequence). This CDR3 spans 15 amino acids.

The chain recombines TRBV7-2 with TRBJ2-7, with D uncertain. CDR1 is SGHTA and CDR2 is FQGNSA in the germline V gene. Deletions cut 1 base from V and 10 bases from J, with 14 bases between. CDR3 length equals 13 residues. The DNA for the CDR3 is TGTGCCAGCAGCTTAGGCCCAGCCTCCGATCAGTACTTC. This gives the protein CASSLGPASDQYF.

This clone is classed as medium-sized (0.01 to 0.1%). This chain connects TRBV30 to TRBJ2-7; D assignment may be TRBD1 or TRBD2 (6 bases each). CDR1 and CDR2 from the germline V gene are GTSNPN and SVGIG (reference sequence). This CDR3 has 15 amino acids. Trimming left V 0 bases short and J 3 bases short, with 15 bases between. CDR3 DNA sequence: TGTGCCTGGAGTGTATCGAGCGGAGGGGGCTACGAGCAGTACTTC. It codes for CAWSVSSGGGYEQYF.

The rearrangement joins TRBV7-8 to TRBJ2-7; 7 bases map to TRBD2. Germline loops: CDR1 SGHVS, CDR2 FQNEAQ. CDR3 size: 15 residues. The ends lost 3 bases at V and 2 bases at J; junction bases unmatched: 7. DNA of the CDR3: TGTGCCAGCAGCTTTGGCGTAGCGGGTCCCTACGAGCAGTACTTC. Protein product: CASSFGVAGPYEQYF.

This clone has at least ten counts. The V and J genes are TRBV3-1 and TRBJ2-7, with D unresolved. V lost 0 bases, J lost 3 bases, and 6 bases lay in between. The germline gives CDR1 LGHDT, CDR2 YNNKEL (reference sequence). The CDR3 extends over 13 amino acids. The CDR3 bases are TGTGCCAGCAGCCAAGATTCGGGCTACGAGCAGTACTTC. This gives the protein CASSQDSGYEQYF.

A note on this clone: Being one base from a much bigger clone, this may be a read error. This sequence joins TRBV5-5 and TRBJ2-3, with unresolved D. The CDR3 has 13 residues. Germline V CDR1 and CDR2: SGHKS, YYEKEE (reference sequence). The CDR3 DNA reads as TGTGCCAGCGGCTTGGAAGGCACAGATACGCAGTATTTT. Its translation is CASGLEGTDTQYF.

The chain is built from TRBV6-2 or TRBV6-3 and TRBJ2-7; D ambiguous. The V end was cut by 7 bases, the J end by 3 bases, with 10 bases between. CDR3 length: 12 residues. Germline CDR1 is MNHEY and CDR2 is SVGEGT. The CDR3 loop reads CASTLDYYEQYF. Written as DNA, the CDR3 is TGTGCCAGCACGTTGGATTACTACGAGCAGTACTTC.

The chain couples TRBV5-1 to TRBJ1-2; possible D gene TRBD1, 5 bases. This CDR3 comprises 14 residues. Per germline, CDR1 SGHRS and CDR2 YFSETQ. The V and J ends lost 1 base and 5 bases respectively, with 12 bases between them. The CDR3 DNA reads TGCGCCAGCAGCTTGTCCCAGGGAGGATATGGCTACACCTTC. Its protein is CASSLSQGGYGYTF.

The chain is built from TRBV4-2 and TRBJ2-7, with a weak D call TRBD2 (5 bases). The CDR3 totals 13 residues. Germline CDR1 reads LGHNA; CDR2 reads YNFKEQ. Trimming stripped 7 bases from V and 6 bases from J, with 16 bases between. The CDR3 loop reads CASIRERSLEQYF. The CDR3 coding sequence is TGTGCCAGCATCCGAGAGCGGAGTCTCGAGCAGTACTTC.

This clone was detected a few times. The CDR3 DNA reads as TGTGCCAGCCTACCGGGGAGATCCTACAATGAGCAGTTCTTC. The encoded protein is CASLPGRSYNEQFF. The rearrangement uses TRBV12-3 or TRBV12-4 and TRBJ2-1; maybe TRBD2 (5 bases). The CDR3 extends over 14 amino acids. Trimming shortened V by 8 bases and J by 1 base, and 12 bases separated the two germline ends.

This clone was found once. This sequence joins TRBV4-1 and TRBJ1-4; TRBD1 might be the D (5 bases). Trimming took off 4 bases at V and 0 bases at J, with 15 bases between the two ends. Germline lookup yields CDR1 MGHRA and CDR2 YSYEKL. The CDR3 is made up of 17 amino acids. The chain's CDR3 is CASSPSRESATNEKLFF. CDR3 bases: TGCGCCAGCAGCCCTAGCAGGGAATCAGCAACTAATGAAAAACTGTTTTTT.

This rearrangement joins TRBV6-5 to TRBJ2-2; 8 bases agree with TRBD1. Losses at the gene ends were 0 bases for V and 0 bases for J; bases not matched to a gene: 6. The CDR3 runs to 18 residues. Per the germline V gene, CDR1 is MNHEY and CDR2 is SVGAGI. CDR3 loop: CASSYSLGQGTNTGELFF. The CDR3 region has the DNA TGTGCCAGCAGTTACTCCCTAGGACAGGGAACGAACACCGGGGAGCTGTTTTTT.

This rearrangement joins TRBV6-1 to TRBJ1-1; no definite D call. CDR1 is MNHNS and CDR2 is SASEGT in the germline V gene. The CDR3 spans 16 residues. V lost 0 bases to trimming and J lost 1 base, with 12 bases between them. The CDR3 nucleotides are TGTGCCAGCAGTGAAGCGCTGCTAATCAGGAACACTGAAGCTTTCTTT. This translates into CASSEALLIRNTEAFF.

In regard to this clone: The CDR3 does not end in the conserved phenylalanine or tryptophan, so this is likely a read error. No DNA is shown, since the ends of the CDR3 on it are uncertain; the CDR3 is the one TCRdb lists. V usage is TRBV11-2 and J usage is TRBJ1-2; no DNA check was done on the table's D call, TRBD1. CDR1 is SGHAT, CDR2 FQNNGV, per germline. The CDR3 length is 13 residues, termini included. The CDR3 sequence: CTSSTEQGLALTS.

The V call is TRBV20-1, the J call TRBJ2-7; 9 bases fit TRBD2. CDR1 and CDR2 from the germline V gene are DFQATT and SNEGSKA (reference sequence). CDR3 size: 17 residues. V lost 7 bases, J lost 4 bases, and 20 bases stayed unmatched. The CDR3 protein is CSVRTGLAWGTKYEQYF. The CDR3 region has the DNA TGCAGTGTTAGGACCGGACTAGCGTGGGGGACGAAATACGAGCAGTACTTC.

The genes are TRBV5-5 and TRBJ1-5; D might be TRBD1 (5 bases). Germline values: CDR1 SGHKS, CDR2 YYEKEE (reference sequence). The CDR3 covers 15 residues. V lost 0 bases, J lost 1 base, and 8 bases lay in between. The CDR3 region is CASSLEGYSNQPQHF. CDR3 bases: TGTGCCAGCAGCTTGGAGGGGTACAGCAATCAGCCCCAGCATTTT.

This clone was counted at least ten times. This rearrangement joins TRBV20-1 to TRBJ1-1; 7 nucleotides line up with TRBD1. CDR1 and CDR2 from the germline V gene are DFQATT and SNEGSKA (reference sequence). J was trimmed by 1 base and V by 0 bases; bases with no gene match: 2. The CDR3 contains 14 residues. CDR3 in amino acids: CSAREWTGNTEAFF. CDR3 coding DNA: TGCAGTGCTAGAGAATGGACAGGGAACACTGAAGCTTTCTTT.

The chain combines TRBV20-1 with TRBJ1-6, with a weak D call TRBD1 (5 bases). The CDR3 is 15 amino acids. Germline CDR1 DFQATT, CDR2 SNEGSKA (reference sequence). V lost 4 bases to trimming and J lost 5 bases, with 15 bases between them. The CDR3 coding sequence is TGCAGTGCTAATCCTGGGACCGTGGATAATTCACCCCTCCACTTT. Amino acid sequence: CSANPGTVDNSPLHF.

The chain couples TRBV3-1 to TRBJ1-5; D might be TRBD1 (5 bases). The CDR3 sequence is 13 residues long. Trimming cost V 4 bases and J 6 bases, with 10 bases left between them. Per the germline V gene, CDR1 is LGHDT and CDR2 is YNNKEL (reference sequence). This chain's CDR3 is CASSRGRGQPQHF. The CDR3 region has the DNA TGTGCCAGCAGCCGCGGTAGGGGTCAGCCCCAGCATTTT.

The J gene is TRBJ2-2, the V gene TRBV2; tentative D call: TRBD2 (6 bases). The germline gives CDR1 SNHLY, CDR2 FYNNEI. Trimming took off 3 bases at V and 2 bases at J, with 19 bases between the two ends. The length of the CDR3 is 18 residues. The CDR3 region is CASSDGVGREANTGELFF. The DNA for the CDR3 is TGTGCCAGCAGTGACGGAGTGGGTAGGGAGGCAAACACCGGGGAGCTGTTTTTT. Full variable domain (remainder filled in from reference TRBV2 and TRBJ2-2): EPEVTQTPSHQVTQMGQEVILRCVPISNHLYFYWYRQILGQKVEFLVSFYNNEISEKSEIFDDQFSVERPDGSNFTLKIRSTKLEDSAMYFCASSDGVGREANTGELFFGEGSRLTVL.